A single sample is the source of the 19 T cell receptor beta chains below, sequenced in a study of post-analysis software for immune sequencing data. The TCR beta cDNA libraries contained unique molecular identifiers. MiXCR, applied by TCRdb to the PCR reads, yields one record per CDR3 protein. The data show hundreds of thousands of distinct CDR3 sequences, with about a third seen just once and under 15% held by the top ten. Antigens of these TCRs are unknown. Study results and caveats: A few TRBV segments occurring more often in patients than controls included TRBV5-6, TRBV5-1 and TRBV20-1.

Sequencing was carried out using blood. Receptors were obtained from a girl aged 10 to 17 with multiple sclerosis.

Only a few counts were recorded for this clonotype. This chain links TRBV20-1 with TRBJ1-2, with 7 bases fitting TRBD1. This CDR3 is built from 13 residues. Germline CDR1 and CDR2: DFQATT and SNEGSKA (reference sequence). J gave up 2 bases and V 5 bases, and 5 bases lay outside the gene matches. The CDR3 DNA follows: TGCAGTGCTCCAGGGACAGCCAACTATGGCTACACCTTC. As protein: CSAPGTANYGYTF.

This clonotype has at least ten counts. The gene calls are TRBV6-5 and TRBJ1-2; no firm D call. CDR3 length: 14 amino acids. Between the trimmed V and J ends, which lost 5 bases and 2 bases, there was a span of 12 bases. Germline-derived CDR1 and CDR2 are MNHEY and SVGAGI. For the CDR3, the DNA is TGTGCCAGCAGTACCCCTCGAAACAACTATGGCTACACCTTC. Residues: CASSTPRNNYGYTF.

The chain combines TRBV7-9 with TRBJ1-5; D remains unclear. Per the germline V gene, CDR1 is SEHNR and CDR2 is FQNEAQ (reference sequence). Trimming took 1 base from V and 4 from J, leaving 5 bases between them. This CDR3 is 13 amino acids long. This CDR3 is CASSLGWNQPQHF. DNA for the CDR3: TGTGCCAGCAGCTTAGGGTGGAATCAGCCCCAGCATTTT.

This clonotype was counted a few times. CDR3 amino acids: CASSGPGTAFGDTQYF. The DNA for the CDR3 is TGCGCCAGCAGCGGCCCCGGGACCGCCTTTGGTGATACGCAGTATTTT. This rearrangement joins TRBV4-1 to TRBJ2-3; the D gene could be TRBD1 or TRBD2 (5 bases each). Germline CDR1 reads MGHRA; CDR2 reads YSYEKL. The CDR3 covers 16 residues. Trimming took off 5 bases at V and 6 bases at J, with 21 bases between the two ends.

This clonotype was found a few times. This sequence joins TRBV7-9 and TRBJ2-5, with 12 bases that match TRBD2. V was pared by 5 bases and J by 1 base, with 5 bases of the junction left unmatched. CDR3 length: 16 amino acids. CDR1 SEHNR and CDR2 FQNEAQ come from the germline V gene (reference sequence). In DNA, the CDR3 is TGTGCCAGCAGCCCCCGGACTAGCGGGGTCCAAGAGACCCAGTACTTC. Translation: CASSPRTSGVQETQYF.

This clonotype showed up just a few times. This chain joins TRBV5-1 and TRBJ2-6; the D is unclear. This CDR3 spans 15 amino acids. V was pared by 4 bases and J by 4 bases, with 12 bases between. The germline V gene has CDR1 SGHRS and CDR2 YFSETQ. Here the CDR3 reads CASSVTDPGANVLTF. CDR3 sequence (DNA): TGCGCCAGCAGCGTGACCGACCCGGGGGCCAACGTCCTGACTTTC.

V is TRBV9 and J is TRBJ2-6; 10 bases agree with TRBD2. The V segment lost 0 bases and the J segment 2 bases; nucleotides outside the gene matches: 2. Per the germline V gene, CDR1 is SGDLS and CDR2 is YYNGEE. The CDR3 sequence is 17 residues long. The CDR3 loop reads CASSVESGGAGANVLTF. CDR3 DNA: TGTGCCAGCAGCGTAGAGAGCGGGGGGGCTGGGGCCAACGTCCTGACTTTC.

This chain links TRBV5-1 with TRBJ1-2, with D perhaps TRBD1 (5 bases). There are 12 residues in the CDR3. Germline CDR1 reads SGHRS; CDR2 reads YFSETQ. V dropped 5 bases and J dropped 3 bases, with 8 bases sitting between them. The CDR3 reads CASRLGDYGYTF. DNA for the CDR3: TGCGCCAGCAGGCTAGGGGACTATGGCTACACCTTC.

The sample holds a few counts of this clonotype. V gene TRBV12-3 or TRBV12-4 combines with J gene TRBJ2-3, with D perhaps TRBD1 (7 bases). Trimming removed 2 bases from V and 4 bases from J, with 19 bases in between. This CDR3 contains 17 residues. The CDR3 sequence is CASSLWGDSENPDTQYF. Here the CDR3 DNA reads TGTGCCAGCAGTTTATGGGGGGACAGCGAGAATCCAGATACGCAGTATTTT.

This clonotype was detected a few times. The V and J genes are TRBV7-2 and TRBJ2-7; possibly TRBD1 for D (5 bases). Trimming pared 2 bases from V and 0 bases from J, leaving 11 bases between. The CDR3 length is 15 residues. CDR1 SGHTA and CDR2 FQGNSA come from the germline V gene. For the CDR3, the DNA is TGTGCCAGCAGCTTACAGGGTTTGGACTCCTACGAGCAGTACTTC. Translating it yields CASSLQGLDSYEQYF.

The chain couples TRBV6-5 to TRBJ2-5, with D maybe TRBD1 (5 bases). CDR1 MNHEY and CDR2 SVGAGI come from the germline V gene. V shed 6 bases and J shed 4 bases, with 12 bases lying between them. CDR3 length equals 13 residues. In DNA form, the CDR3 reads TGTGCCAGCAGCCGATCAACAGGAGAGACCCAGTACTTC. It is translated as CASSRSTGETQYF.

A few counts support this clonotype. The chain carries TRBV12-3 or TRBV12-4 and TRBJ2-1; unclear D gene. Trimming took 6 bases from V and 7 from J, leaving 16 bases between them. This CDR3 has 14 amino acids. DNA of the CDR3: TGTGCCAGCAGCTTTTCCGTCCTTGGGAATGAGCAGTTCTTC. Amino acids: CASSFSVLGNEQFF.

At least ten counts were recorded for this clonotype. The chain combines TRBV12-3 or TRBV12-4 with TRBJ2-7; no clear D gene. This CDR3 has 14 amino acids. Between the trimmed V and J ends, which lost 2 bases and 6 bases, there was a span of 14 bases. The CDR3 DNA follows: TGTGCCAGCAGTTTACTCGGACCGTCAGGCGAGCAGTACTTC. This gives the protein CASSLLGPSGEQYF.

The V and J genes are TRBV11-2 and TRBJ2-7; the match to TRBD1 covers 12 bases. J lost 7 bases, V lost 4 bases, and 11 bases had no gene match. Germline V gives CDR1 SGHAT, CDR2 FQNNGV. This CDR3 has 16 residues. The CDR3 loop is CASSSLRDRGLGEQYF. In nucleotides, the CDR3 is TGTGCCAGCAGCTCCCTCCGGGACAGGGGGCTAGGGGAGCAGTACTTC.

This clonotype came up a few times. The V and J genes are TRBV11-1 and TRBJ2-5; 8 bases map to TRBD1. In germline, CDR1 is SGHAT, CDR2 FQDESV (reference sequence). The CDR3 has 13 amino acids. The J segment lost 5 bases and the V segment lost 5 bases, leaving 4 bases of the junction unmatched. The CDR3 DNA is TGTGCCAGCAGCCGGACAGGGAGGGAGACCCAGTACTTC. Translation gives CASSRTGRETQYF. The whole variable domain, filled in from reference TRBV11-1 and TRBJ2-5, reads EAEVAQSPRYKITEKSQAVAFWCDPISGHATLYWYRQILGQGPELLVQFQDESVVDDSQLPKDRFSAERLKGVDSTLKIQPAELGDSAMYLCASSRTGRETQYFGPGTRLLVL.

The table lists this clonotype with a few counts. The chain carries TRBV7-9 and TRBJ1-6; D remains ambiguous. CDR1 and CDR2 (germline): SEHNR, FQNEAQ (reference sequence). V lost 1 base and J lost 11, with 12 bases in between. The CDR3 has 14 residues. The CDR3 region has the DNA TGTGCCAGCAGCTTAGAAACCCCCACAACACCCCTCCACTTT. As protein: CASSLETPTTPLHF.

CDR3 amino acids: CAITQTGEAPTEAFF. In DNA, the CDR3 is TGTGCCATCACTCAGACAGGGGAAGCCCCCACTGAAGCTTTCTTT. The chain uses TRBV10-3 and TRBJ1-1, with TRBD1 matching 8 bases. CDR3 length: 15 residues. With 7 bases clipped from V and 4 bases from J, the junction kept 11 bases outside the gene matches. CDR1 is ENHRY, CDR2 SYGVKD, per germline.

The V gene is TRBV5-1, the J gene TRBJ1-1, with TRBD1 matching over 9 bases. Germline lookup yields CDR1 SGHRS and CDR2 YFSETQ. The CDR3 spans 13 residues. The trim removed 3 bases at V and 10 bases at J, leaving 7 bases unmatched. CDR3 sequence reads: CASSSPGQGVAFF. CDR3 coding DNA: TGCGCCAGCAGCTCGCCGGGACAGGGTGTAGCTTTCTTT. The whole variable domain, remainder taken from reference TRBV5-1 and TRBJ1-1, is KAGVTQTPRYLIKTRGQQVTLSCSPISGHRSVSWYQQTPGQGLQFLFEYFSETQRNKGNFPGRFSGRQFSNSRSEMNVSTLELGDSALYLCASSSPGQGVAFFGQGTRLTVV.

This clonotype was seen repeatedly, ten times or more. V gene TRBV7-6 combines with J gene TRBJ2-3; D may be TRBD2 (5 bases). The CDR3 is 13 amino acids. Germline loops: CDR1 SGHVS, CDR2 FNYEAQ. V was trimmed by 1 base and J by 5 bases, leaving 7 bases between them. CDR3 bases: TGTGCCAGCAGCTTAGTTAGCGAAGATACGCAGTATTTT. It codes for CASSLVSEDTQYF. Using reference TRBV7-6 and TRBJ2-3 for the parts outside the CDR3, the full variable domain is GAGVSQSPRYKVTKRGQDVALRCDPISGHVSLYWYRQALGQGPEFLTYFNYEAQQDKSGLPNDRFSAERPEGSISTLTIQRTEQRDSAMYRCASSLVSEDTQYFGPGTRLTVL.